This TCR beta chain was obtained from a study of regulatory T cells in long-lasting Graves disease. Findings of the study overall: There was favoring of TRBV28, TRBJ1-2 and TRBJ2-5 in persistent disease.

Through Arm-PCR of CDR3 regions and iRepertoire HTBI primers, TCR beta libraries were built. One entry per CDR3 protein, called by TCRdb with MiXCR from the multiplex PCR reads. Of some 600,000 distinct CDR3 sequences listed, about 16% are singletons. Time point noted: newly diagnosed GD, antithyroid drugs for less than 3 months. The TCR library was made from RNA extracted from PBMCs. Patients with Graves' disease were diagnosed by American Thyroid Association guidelines. Trimming pared 3 bases from V and 5 bases from J, leaving 16 bases between. The CDR3 is 15 amino acids. For this clonotype: Its antigen is not known.

The same specimen was also included in a second study, on T cells in Graves' hyperthyroidism and ophthalmopathy.

This chain connects TRBV12-3 or TRBV12-4 to TRBJ1-1; unclear D gene. This clonotype originated in a man aged 18 to 35 with Graves disease. Sequenced material: peripheral blood mononuclear cells (PBMCs), taken at new diagnosis, from a patient treated with antithyroid drugs. This CDR3 reads CASSLGLGAGTEAFF. The CDR3 nucleotides read TGTGCCAGCAGTTTGGGCTTAGGCGCCGGGACTGAAGCTTTCTTT.